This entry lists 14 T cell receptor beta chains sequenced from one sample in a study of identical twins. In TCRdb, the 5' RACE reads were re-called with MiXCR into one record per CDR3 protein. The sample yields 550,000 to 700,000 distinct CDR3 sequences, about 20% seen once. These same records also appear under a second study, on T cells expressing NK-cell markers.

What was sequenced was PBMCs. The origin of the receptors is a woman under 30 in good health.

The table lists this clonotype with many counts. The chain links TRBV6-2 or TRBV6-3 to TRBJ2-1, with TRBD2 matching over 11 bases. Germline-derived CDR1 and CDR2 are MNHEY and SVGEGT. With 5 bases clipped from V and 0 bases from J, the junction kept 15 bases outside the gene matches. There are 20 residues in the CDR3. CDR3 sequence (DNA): TGTGCCAGCAGTCTTACCACCGGGACTAGCGGTTTGAGCTCCTACAATGAGCAGTTCTTC. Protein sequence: CASSLTTGTSGLSSYNEQFF.

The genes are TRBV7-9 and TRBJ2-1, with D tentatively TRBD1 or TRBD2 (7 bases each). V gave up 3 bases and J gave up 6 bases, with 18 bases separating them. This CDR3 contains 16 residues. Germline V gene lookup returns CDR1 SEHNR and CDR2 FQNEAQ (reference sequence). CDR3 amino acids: CASSFDLQRDSNEQFF. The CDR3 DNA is TGTGCCAGCAGCTTCGACCTCCAGCGGGACAGCAATGAGCAGTTCTTC.

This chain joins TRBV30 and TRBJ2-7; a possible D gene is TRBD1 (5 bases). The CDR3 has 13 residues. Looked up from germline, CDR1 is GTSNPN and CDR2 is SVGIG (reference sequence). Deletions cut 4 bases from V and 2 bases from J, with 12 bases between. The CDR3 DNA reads TGTGCCTGGAAGACAGCGCGCCCCTACGAGCAGTACTTC. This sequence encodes CAWKTARPYEQYF.

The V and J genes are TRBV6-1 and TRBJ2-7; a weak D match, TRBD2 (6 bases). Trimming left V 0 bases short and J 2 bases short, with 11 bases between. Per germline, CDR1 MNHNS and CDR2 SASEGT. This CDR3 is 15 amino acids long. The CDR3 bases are TGTGCCAGCAGTGAAGCTAGCGGTTTAACCTACGAGCAGTACTTC. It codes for CASSEASGLTYEQYF.

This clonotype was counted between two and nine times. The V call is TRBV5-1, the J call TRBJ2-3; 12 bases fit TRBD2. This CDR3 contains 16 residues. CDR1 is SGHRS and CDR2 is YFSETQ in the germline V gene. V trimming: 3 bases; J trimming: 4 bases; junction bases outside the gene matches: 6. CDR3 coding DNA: TGCGCCAGCAGCTGGCCTAGCGGGGGGGGATCAGATACGCAGTATTTT. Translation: CASSWPSGGGSDTQYF.

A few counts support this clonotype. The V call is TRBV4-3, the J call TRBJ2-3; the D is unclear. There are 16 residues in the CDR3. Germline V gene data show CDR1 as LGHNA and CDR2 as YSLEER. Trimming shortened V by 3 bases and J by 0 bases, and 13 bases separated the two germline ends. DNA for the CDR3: TGCGCCAGCAGCCAGGGCTCCGGTACCAGCACAGATACGCAGTATTTT. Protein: CASSQGSGTSTDTQYF.

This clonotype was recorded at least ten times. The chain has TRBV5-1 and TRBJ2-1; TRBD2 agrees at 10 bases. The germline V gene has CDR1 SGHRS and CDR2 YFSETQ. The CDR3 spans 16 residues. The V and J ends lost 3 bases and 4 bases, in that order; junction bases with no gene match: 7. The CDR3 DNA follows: TGCGCCAGCAGCTCCCTCCTAGCGGGGGTGTACAATGAGCAGTTCTTC. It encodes CASSSLLAGVYNEQFF.

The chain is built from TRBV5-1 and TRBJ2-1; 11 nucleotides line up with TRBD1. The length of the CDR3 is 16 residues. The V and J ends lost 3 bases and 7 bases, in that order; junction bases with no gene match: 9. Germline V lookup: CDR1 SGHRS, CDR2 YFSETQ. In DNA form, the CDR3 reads TGCGCCAGCAGCTGGGGCGGGACAGGGGGTCTGAATGAGCAGTTCTTC. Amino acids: CASSWGGTGGLNEQFF.

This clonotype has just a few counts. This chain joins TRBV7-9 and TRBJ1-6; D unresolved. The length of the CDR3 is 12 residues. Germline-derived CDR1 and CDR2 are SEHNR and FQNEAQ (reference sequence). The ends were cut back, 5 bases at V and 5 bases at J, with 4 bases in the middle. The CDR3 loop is CASSHNNSPLHF. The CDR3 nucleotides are TGTGCCAGCAGCCACAATAATTCACCCCTCCACTTT.

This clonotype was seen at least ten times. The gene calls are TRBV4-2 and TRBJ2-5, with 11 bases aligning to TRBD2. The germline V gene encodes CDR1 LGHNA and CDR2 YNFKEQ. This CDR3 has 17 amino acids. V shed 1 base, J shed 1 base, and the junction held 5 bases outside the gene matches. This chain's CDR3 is CASSQALGTSGQETQYF. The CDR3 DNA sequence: TGTGCCAGCAGCCAAGCCCTAGGGACTAGCGGCCAAGAGACCCAGTACTTC.

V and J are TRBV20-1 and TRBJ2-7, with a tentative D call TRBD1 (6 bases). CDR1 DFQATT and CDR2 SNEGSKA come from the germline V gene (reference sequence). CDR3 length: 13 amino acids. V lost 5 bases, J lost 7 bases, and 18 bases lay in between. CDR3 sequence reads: CSAVIYRADEQYF. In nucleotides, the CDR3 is TGCAGTGCTGTAATATACAGGGCGGATGAGCAGTACTTC.

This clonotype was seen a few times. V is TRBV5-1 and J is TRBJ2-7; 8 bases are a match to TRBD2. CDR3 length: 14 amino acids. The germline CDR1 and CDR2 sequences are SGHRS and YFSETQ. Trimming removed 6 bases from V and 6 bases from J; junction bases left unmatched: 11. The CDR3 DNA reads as TGCGCCAGCACCCTCGGGGGGGCCGGAACCGAGCAGTACTTC. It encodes CASTLGGAGTEQYF.

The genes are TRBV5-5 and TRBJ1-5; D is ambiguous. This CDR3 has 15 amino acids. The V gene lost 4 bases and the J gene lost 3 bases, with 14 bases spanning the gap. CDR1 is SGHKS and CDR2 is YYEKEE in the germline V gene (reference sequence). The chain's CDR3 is CASSLQHGPNQPQHF. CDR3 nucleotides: TGTGCCAGCAGCCTCCAGCACGGACCCAATCAGCCCCAGCATTTT. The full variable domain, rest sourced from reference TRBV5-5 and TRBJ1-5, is DAGVTQSPTHLIKTRGQQVTLRCSPISGHKSVSWYQQVLGQGPQFIFQYYEKEERGRGNFPDRFSARQFPNYSSELNVNALLLGDSALYLCASSLQHGPNQPQHFGDGTRLSIL.

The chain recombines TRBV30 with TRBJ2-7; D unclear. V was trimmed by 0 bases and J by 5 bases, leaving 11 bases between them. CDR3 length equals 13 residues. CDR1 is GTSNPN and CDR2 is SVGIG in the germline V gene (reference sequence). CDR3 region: CAWSVNWGNEQYF. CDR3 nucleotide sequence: TGTGCCTGGAGTGTTAATTGGGGAAACGAGCAGTACTTC.